A selection of T cell receptor beta chains follows, all from one sample in a study of Ad26.COV2.S vaccination and SARS-CoV-2 variants. Some clones are missing from TCRdb's copy, which holds only in-frame ones; the method was immunoSEQ multiplex PCR. The sample contains some 450,000 clones, roughly 91% of which appear only once. Sequenced material: peripheral blood, taken in a trial of Ad26.COV2.S vaccine versus placebo. The receptors shown here come from a person aged 18-60 years who received the Ad26.COV2.S COVID-19 vaccine or a placebo. The CDR3 runs from the conserved cysteine through the conserved F or W. Each record gives: D gene, clone size, V gene, J gene, CDR3 DNA, CDR3 protein. A D gene is named only where the DNA matches it firmly. A row's size may be missing; if present it is once, few, many or a size class.

TRBD1	-	TRBV6-5	TRBJ1-6	TGTGCCAGCAGGGACAGGGGGTTTGGTAATTCACCCCTCCACTTT	CASRDRGFGNSPLHF
-	-	TRBV5-4	TRBJ2-1	TGTGCCAGCAGCTTGCGCGGGAACTACAATGAGCAGTTCTTC	CASSLRGNYNEQFF
-	once	TRBV7-7	TRBJ2-1	TGTGCTAGCAGCTCGACAGAGATTAACTACAATGAGCAGTTCTTC	CASSSTEINYNEQFF
-	-	TRBV7-9	TRBJ2-7	TGTGCCAGCAGCTTAGCAGGGGTAAGGGACGAGCAGTACTTC	CASSLAGVRDEQYF
-	-	TRBV12-3/TRBV12-4	TRBJ1-2	TGTGCCAGCAGCCCGGACTATGGCTACACCTTC	CASSPDYGYTF
TRBD1	-	TRBV25-1	TRBJ2-7	TGTGCCAGCAGTGCCAGGGACAGCAATTCCTACGAGCAGTACTTC	CASSARDSNSYEQYF
TRBD1	-	TRBV28	TRBJ1-2	TGTGCCAGCATTGGGGGGGGACAGGTGGCCTCTCGTTATGGCTACACCTTC	CASIGGGQVASRYGYTF
-	-	TRBV28	TRBJ1-2	TGTGCCAGCAGGCCCGGGGGGGTTGGCTATGGCTACACCTTC	CASRPGGVGYGYTF
-	few	TRBV5-4	TRBJ1-5	TGTGCCAGCAGCTCCGAGGGGAGGACTCAGCCCCAGCATTTT	CASSSEGRTQPQHF
TRBD2	many	TRBV19	TRBJ2-1	TGTGCCAGTAGCTCGGGACTAGCTGATTACAATGAGCAGTTCTTC	CASSSGLADYNEQFF
-	once	TRBV24-1	TRBJ2-5	TGTGCCACCGGAGGGGGGCGTTTTGGTAGCCAAGAGACCCAGTACTTC	CATGGGRFGSQETQYF
-	-	TRBV7-2	TRBJ1-1	TGTGCCAGCTCGTTGGACACTGAAGCTTTCTTT	CASSLDTEAFF
-	-	TRBV19	TRBJ2-1	TGTGCCAGTAGAGGGGCCTACAATGAGCAGTTCTTC	CASRGAYNEQFF
TRBD1	-	TRBV28	TRBJ1-1	TGTGCCAGCAGTTTAGTGGGGACAGGGACGAAAGGAGCTTTCTTT	CASSLVGTGTKGAFF
-	-	TRBV18	TRBJ2-7	TGTGCCAGCTCACCAAGGGGGAGCTCCTACGAGCAGTACTTC	CASSPRGSSYEQYF
TRBD1	-	TRBV28	TRBJ2-2	TGTGCCAGCGGGCGGGGACAGGGGTTCACCGGGGAGCTGTTTTTT	CASGRGQGFTGELFF
TRBD1	-	TRBV19	TRBJ1-1	TGTGCCAGTAGTCTCGGGACAGCTAGGGGGACTGAAGCTTTCTTT	CASSLGTARGTEAFF
TRBD2	-	TRBV10-2	TRBJ2-7	TGCGCCACTATGGGACTAGCGGCCTCCTACGAGCAGTACTTC	CATMGLAASYEQYF
TRBD1	-	TRBV12-5	TRBJ2-3	TGTGCTAGTGGTTTGGGCAGATACAGGGGCCCCGGCACAGATACGCAGTATTTT	CASGLGRYRGPGTDTQYF
-	-	TRBV5-8	TRBJ1-2	TGTGCCAGCAGCTTGGTTGGGGGACGGACCTTCTATGGCTACACCTTC	CASSLVGGRTFYGYTF
TRBD1	-	TRBV2	TRBJ2-3	TGTGCCAGCAGTCGGGACAGGGGGACAGATACGCAGTATTTT	CASSRDRGTDTQYF
-	-	TRBV5-8	TRBJ2-3	TGTGCCAGCAGCTTGGCCCTTACTAGCCTCGCAGATACGCAGTATTTT	CASSLALTSLADTQYF
-	-	TRBV27	TRBJ1-2	TGTGCCAGCAGTCTCCTCTCAGGGGCGGTTGGGGGCTACACCTTC	CASSLLSGAVGGYTF
TRBD1	-	TRBV18	TRBJ2-7	TGTGCCAGCTCACAGAGCACCGGGACAGGGCCATACGAGCAGTACTTC	CASSQSTGTGPYEQYF
TRBD2	-	TRBV9	TRBJ2-3	TGTGCCAGCAGCGTAGAGGGCGGGAGAGTAGATACGCAGTATTTT	CASSVEGGRVDTQYF
-	-	TRBV6-1	TRBJ2-1	TGTGCCAGCAGTGAAGCGCGGCAGGGTGGGATCTCCTACAATGAGCAGTTCTTC	CASSEARQGGISYNEQFF